These 27 T cell receptor beta chains came from one sample sequenced in a study of control samples from healthy donors and cancer patients. TCRdb's table, derived via immunoSEQ multiplex PCR, lists solely in-frame clones and lacks some. The profile shows about 410,000 clones, about 93% of them singletons. The sample taken for sequencing was PBMCs. The receptors shown here come from a man between 35 and 55 years old with head and neck cancer.

The rearrangement joins TRBV2 to TRBJ2-7; a weak D match, TRBD2 (5 bases). Deletions cut 8 bases from V and 4 bases from J, with 12 bases between. This CDR3 contains 12 residues. CDR1 is SNHLY and CDR2 is FYNNEI in the germline V gene. The CDR3 bases are TGTGCCAGCCGATTACCGGGGTACGAGCAGTACTTC. Encoded protein: CASRLPGYEQYF.

The chain has TRBV7-3 and TRBJ2-3; TRBD2 might be the D (6 bases). CDR1 and CDR2 from the germline V gene are SGHTA and FQGTGA. Trimming stripped 3 bases from V and 4 bases from J, with 14 bases between. This CDR3 region has 15 residues. The CDR3 is CASSLQWDLPDTQYF. The CDR3 region has the DNA TGTGCCAGCAGCTTGCAGTGGGACTTGCCAGATACGCAGTATTTT.

The chain recombines TRBV7-2 with TRBJ1-2; the D gene is possibly TRBD1 (6 bases). The CDR3 totals 14 residues. Germline loops: CDR1 SGHTA, CDR2 FQGNSA. Trimming stripped 5 bases from V and 7 bases from J, with 17 bases between. The DNA of the CDR3 is TGTGCCAGCAGCAGGGGCAGGGGAGGAGGTGGCTACACCTTC. It yields the protein CASSRGRGGGGYTF.

The chain recombines TRBV18 with TRBJ1-5; D not certain. Per germline, CDR1 KGHSH and CDR2 LQKENI. This CDR3 spans 16 amino acids. V was shortened by 3 bases and J by 0 bases, with 12 bases between the two germline ends. As DNA, the CDR3 is TGTGCCAGCTCACCTATCCAGGCCTCTAGCAATCAGCCCCAGCATTTT. Encoded protein: CASSPIQASSNQPQHF.

V is TRBV6-1 and J is TRBJ1-4; possible D gene TRBD1, 6 bases. Per the germline V gene, CDR1 is MNHNS and CDR2 is SASEGT. Between the trimmed V and J ends, which lost 4 bases and 0 bases, there was a span of 18 bases. This CDR3 has 18 amino acids. The CDR3 sequence is CASSGRRGTVATNEKLFF. The DNA for the CDR3 is TGTGCCAGCAGTGGACGTAGGGGGACGGTTGCAACTAATGAAAAACTGTTTTTT.

The chain uses TRBV19 and TRBJ1-5; D might be TRBD1 (6 bases). CDR1 is LNHDA, CDR2 SQIVND, per germline (reference sequence). Between the trimmed V and J ends, which lost 6 bases and 6 bases, there was a span of 12 bases. The CDR3 is made up of 13 amino acids. The CDR3 is CASRDTGRQPQHF. The CDR3 region has the DNA TGTGCCAGTAGGGACACAGGGCGTCAGCCCCAGCATTTT. The full variable domain, with the rest looked up from reference TRBV19 and TRBJ1-5, is DGGITQSPKYLFRKEGQNVTLSCEQNLNHDAMYWYRQDPGQGLRLIYYSQIVNDFQKGDIAEGYSVSREKKESFPLTVTSAQKNPTAFYLCASRDTGRQPQHFGDGTRLSIL.

This chain joins TRBV7-2 and TRBJ1-1, with unresolved D. V gave up 2 bases and J gave up 8 bases, with 6 bases separating them. Germline V gene sequence: CDR1 SGHTA, CDR2 FQGNSA. The CDR3 is 11 residues long. CDR3 coding DNA: TGTGCCAGCAGCTTACTGGGAGAAGCTTTCTTT. As protein: CASSLLGEAFF.

This chain connects TRBV5-1 to TRBJ1-5, with 8 bases fitting TRBD1. From germline, CDR1 is SGHRS and CDR2 YFSETQ. V shed 4 bases, J shed 4 bases, and the junction held 7 bases outside the gene matches. This CDR3 has 15 amino acids. As DNA, the CDR3 is TGCGCCAGCAGCCCAGGGACAGGACAGAATCAGCCCCAGCATTTT. This translates into CASSPGTGQNQPQHF.

The chain combines TRBV2 with TRBJ2-7, with 7 bases that match TRBD1. Germline V gene sequence: CDR1 SNHLY, CDR2 FYNNEI. This CDR3 contains 14 residues. The V and J ends lost 6 bases and 2 bases, in that order; junction bases with no gene match: 7. This CDR3 reads CASRAGTETYEQYF. In DNA, the CDR3 is TGTGCCAGCAGAGCCGGGACAGAGACCTACGAGCAGTACTTC.

The chain carries TRBV3-1 (or the pseudogene TRBV3-2) and TRBJ1-5; D possibly corresponds to TRBD1 (5 bases). CDR3 length: 12 residues. V was pared by 5 bases and J by 6 bases, with 8 bases between. Germline CDR1 reads LGHDT; CDR2 reads YNNKEL (reference sequence). CDR3 sequence: CASSSGSQPQHF. The CDR3 coding sequence is TGTGCCAGCAGCTCAGGGTCTCAGCCCCAGCATTTT.

The chain employs TRBV11-3 and TRBJ2-7, with 8 nucleotides matching TRBD1. Germline V CDR1 and CDR2: SGHNT, YENEEA. The CDR3 is made up of 16 amino acids. V lost 1 base, J lost 5 bases, and 10 bases stayed unmatched. CDR3 sequence: CASSLGGVQGEHEQYF. In DNA, the CDR3 is TGTGCCAGCAGCTTAGGTGGTGTACAGGGGGAACACGAGCAGTACTTC.

The chain employs TRBV9 and TRBJ1-4; D unresolved. There are 12 residues in the CDR3. Trimming stripped 4 bases from V and 8 bases from J, with 9 bases between. Germline V CDR1 and CDR2: SGDLS, YYNGEE. The CDR3 sequence: CASSSRLEKLFF. The DNA for the CDR3 is TGTGCCAGCAGCTCCCGACTAGAAAAACTGTTTTTT.

The genes are TRBV5-8 and TRBJ1-2, with 9 bases that match TRBD1. Germline CDR1 SGHTS, CDR2 YDEGEE. The CDR3 consists of 17 residues. V lost 1 base to trimming and J lost 2 bases; unmatched junction nucleotides: 9. CDR3 loop: CASSLPRRTGENYGYTF. The CDR3 DNA sequence: TGTGCCAGCAGCTTGCCCCGTCGGACAGGGGAAAACTATGGCTACACCTTC.

The chain combines TRBV9 with TRBJ1-1; D call uncertain. The V gene's germline CDR1 is SGDLS and CDR2 YYNGEE. CDR3 length: 13 amino acids. With 2 bases removed from V and 3 bases from J, the gap between germline ends came to 8 bases. The CDR3 region has the DNA TGTGCCAGCAGCGTCTCCACGTACACTGAAGCTTTCTTT. Amino acids: CASSVSTYTEAFF.

The rearrangement joins TRBV28 to TRBJ1-1; tentatively, D is TRBD1 (5 bases). The CDR3 is 14 residues long. V lost 5 bases to trimming and J lost 2 bases, with 12 bases between them. Germline CDR1 reads MDHEN; CDR2 reads SYDVKM. As DNA, the CDR3 is TGTGCCAGCAGTGTTACGGGGGACAACACTGAAGCTTTCTTT. As protein: CASSVTGDNTEAFF.

The chain recombines TRBV5-1 with TRBJ1-1; 7 nucleotides agree with TRBD1. Trimming took 4 bases from V and 0 from J; bases not matched to a gene: 12. CDR1 is SGHRS, CDR2 YFSETQ, per germline. This CDR3 spans 17 amino acids. The CDR3 DNA follows: TGCGCCAGCAGCCCCCAGGACAGGAGTAATCTGAACACTGAAGCTTTCTTT. Translating it yields CASSPQDRSNLNTEAFF.

The V and J genes are TRBV2 and TRBJ1-5, with a weak D call TRBD1 (5 bases). V shed 6 bases and J shed 0 bases, with 12 bases lying between them. The germline CDR1 and CDR2 sequences are SNHLY and FYNNEI. The CDR3 has 15 residues. The CDR3 protein is CASRTGGYSNQPQHF. The CDR3 DNA is TGTGCCAGCAGGACGGGGGGATATAGCAATCAGCCCCAGCATTTT.

V is TRBV19 and J is TRBJ2-1; no definite D call. Trimming cost V 4 bases and J 1 base, with 11 bases left between them. The CDR3 spans 15 residues. Per germline, CDR1 LNHDA and CDR2 SQIVND (reference sequence). CDR3 sequence: CASSTRLWSYNEQFF. The DNA for the CDR3 is TGTGCCAGTAGTACCCGACTCTGGTCCTACAATGAGCAGTTCTTC.

This chain links TRBV7-3 with TRBJ2-3, with unresolved D. Germline CDR1 is SGHTA and CDR2 is FQGTGA. Trimming stripped 3 bases from V and 0 bases from J, with 7 bases between. This CDR3 is 14 amino acids long. As DNA, the CDR3 is TGTGCCAGCAGCTTTGGAAGGAGCACAGATACGCAGTATTTT. Protein sequence: CASSFGRSTDTQYF.

The chain carries TRBV11-2 and TRBJ1-2; D uncertain. V lost 1 base, J lost 4 bases, and 16 bases lay in between. CDR3 length equals 16 residues. CDR1 is SGHAT, CDR2 FQNNGV, per germline. The CDR3 DNA follows: TGTGCCAGCAGCTTAGTCCGACTTGGGTATACCTATGGCTACACCTTC. This encodes CASSLVRLGYTYGYTF. Supplemented by reference TRBV11-2 and TRBJ1-2, the full variable domain reads EAGVAQSPRYKIIEKRQSVAFWCNPISGHATLYWYQQILGQGPKLLIQFQNNGVVDDSQLPKDRFSAERLKGVDSTLKIQPAKLEDSAVYLCASSLVRLGYTYGYTFGSGTRLTVV.

The gene calls are TRBV9 and TRBJ1-5; D possibly corresponds to TRBD1 (6 bases). Trimming took off 0 bases at V and 4 bases at J, with 11 bases between the two ends. The CDR3 loop spans 15 amino acids. Germline V gene lookup returns CDR1 SGDLS and CDR2 YYNGEE. Here the CDR3 DNA reads TGTGCCAGCAGCGTAGGGAGGGGGACGAATCAGCCCCAGCATTTT. Amino acids: CASSVGRGTNQPQHF.

The chain couples TRBV2 to TRBJ2-2, with 8 bases lining up with TRBD2. Germline trimming cut 7 bases from V and 7 bases from J; bases unmatched to any gene: 8. The CDR3 spans 14 residues. Germline CDR1 SNHLY, CDR2 FYNNEI. The CDR3 loop is CASKGEAGDGELFF. The CDR3 DNA reads as TGTGCCAGCAAAGGAGAAGCGGGAGACGGGGAGCTGTTTTTT.

This sequence joins TRBV6-5 and TRBJ1-1; 8 nucleotides match TRBD1. Germline V gives CDR1 MNHEY, CDR2 SVGAGI. The CDR3 loop spans 12 amino acids. The trim removed 5 bases at V and 11 bases at J, leaving 7 bases unmatched. Here the CDR3 DNA reads TGTGCCAGCAGTAGACTTGGACAGGGCGCTTTCTTT. Translating gives CASSRLGQGAFF.

This rearrangement joins TRBV6-5 to TRBJ2-7; 13 positions match TRBD2. CDR1 and CDR2 from the germline V gene are MNHEY and SVGAGI. The CDR3 runs to 16 residues. V shed 7 bases, J shed 3 bases, and the junction held 9 bases outside the gene matches. The CDR3: CASISSGLAGVYEQYF. For the CDR3, the DNA is TGTGCCAGCATTTCCTCCGGACTAGCGGGAGTCTACGAGCAGTACTTC.

V gene TRBV11-2 combines with J gene TRBJ1-2; TRBD1 matches at 9 bases. CDR3 length: 15 residues. Germline V gene lookup returns CDR1 SGHAT and CDR2 FQNNGV. Germline trimming cut 3 bases from V and 8 bases from J; bases unmatched to any gene: 10. The CDR3 sequence: CASSFSGQGQDGYTF. CDR3 DNA: TGTGCCAGCAGCTTCTCGGGACAGGGACAAGACGGCTACACCTTC.

The chain combines TRBV7-9 with TRBJ1-5, with 9 bases fitting TRBD1. This CDR3 is 16 amino acids long. V shed 5 bases and J 5 bases; nucleotides not matched to a gene: 10. The germline gives CDR1 SEHNR, CDR2 FQNEAQ (reference sequence). The CDR3 bases are TGTGCCAGCAGCCCAGGCCTGGGACAGGGCTATCAGCCCCAGCATTTT. Its translation is CASSPGLGQGYQPQHF.

V gene TRBV19 combines with J gene TRBJ2-2, with 7 bases identical to TRBD2. Germline assignment: CDR1 LNHDA and CDR2 SQIVND (reference sequence). The CDR3 extends over 15 amino acids. Trimming removed 3 bases from V and 1 base from J; junction bases left unmatched: 2. The CDR3 DNA sequence: TGTGCCAGTAGTATCGGCGGGGGGAACACCGGGGAGCTGTTTTTT. Translated, it gives CASSIGGGNTGELFF.